The entry below describes one T cell receptor (beta chain). Original processing methods: Reference gene primer amplification gave estimated nucleated cell counts. Sequenced by immunoSEQ multiplex PCR; TCRdb stores in-frame clones only, minus some. The V and J calls and clone size were taken over from that table, and D and trimming were inferred from the DNA. The profile shows just under 350,000 clones, 87% of them singletons. This entry is derived from a study of blood T cell repertoires in COVID-19. About the study: The origin of the acute and convalescent COVID-19 samples was the United States, Italy and Spain. From T cells, B-cell-depleted T cells, or PBMCs came the material, which was cDNA or gDNA.

Seattle-derived patients entered the study during active infection and were followed longitudinally. Sequenced input: peripheral blood. The clonotype originates from a woman between 45 and 65 years old with COVID-19, enrolled during active disease.

The CDR3 bases are TGCAGCGTTGAAGGTAACAGGGGGGAAGCTTTCTTT. It codes for CSVEGNRGEAFF. The V gene is TRBV29-1, the J gene TRBJ1-1; 8 bases agree with TRBD1. After removal of 1 base from V and 8 bases from J, the junction contained 3 bases not matched to a gene. CDR3 length: 12 residues. Germline lookup yields CDR1 SQVTM and CDR2 ANQGSEA.